Listed below are T cell receptor beta chains from one sample, sequenced in a study of CD8+ T cells in alopecia areata. The repertoire was sequenced with immunoSEQ multiplex PCR; TCRdb's copy has only in-frame clones and lacks some. The sample shows more than 100,000 clones, approximately 53% of them seen only once. The material was CD4+ T cells sorted from blood, obtained at week 0. The receptors shown here come from a human donor with alopecia areata. Each CDR3 is given with its conserved first and last residue. The D gene is left open where the match is weak. Expanded clones get a size class; other rows say once, few or many, or leave the size out.

cdr3_aa: CASSRSTSVGGETQYF; cdr3_nt: TGTGCCAGCAGTCGATCGACTAGTGTAGGGGGGGAGACCCAGTACTTC; v_call: TRBV27; d_call: NA; clone_size: NA; j_call: TRBJ2-5
cdr3_aa: CSVGVTGSYEQYF; cdr3_nt: TGCAGCGTCGGTGTGACAGGCTCCTACGAGCAGTACTTC; v_call: TRBV29-1; d_call: NA; clone_size: NA; j_call: TRBJ2-7
cdr3_aa: CASSERGTTDTQYF; cdr3_nt: TGTGCCAGCAGTGAGCGGGGCACCACAGATACGCAGTATTTT; v_call: TRBV9; d_call: TRBD2; clone_size: NA; j_call: TRBJ2-3
cdr3_aa: CASSKDGESGNTIYF; cdr3_nt: TGCGCCAGCAGTAAGGACGGCGAGTCTGGAAACACCATATATTTT; v_call: TRBV5-1; d_call: NA; clone_size: NA; j_call: TRBJ1-3
cdr3_aa: CASSLNDRVGEAFF; cdr3_nt: TGCGCCAGCAGCCTGAACGACAGGGTGGGCGAAGCTTTCTTT; v_call: TRBV5-1; d_call: TRBD1; clone_size: few; j_call: TRBJ1-1
cdr3_aa: CAITGGETQYF; cdr3_nt: TGTGCCATCACCGGTGGAGAGACCCAGTACTTC; v_call: TRBV10-3; d_call: NA; clone_size: NA; j_call: TRBJ2-5
cdr3_aa: CASSYSTSGDEQYF; cdr3_nt: TGTGCCAGCAGTTACTCTACTAGCGGGGACGAGCAGTACTTC; v_call: TRBV6-6; d_call: TRBD2; clone_size: few; j_call: TRBJ2-7
cdr3_aa: CASSFGRGQETQYF; cdr3_nt: TGTGCCAGCAGTTTTGGGCGAGGCCAAGAGACCCAGTACTTC; v_call: TRBV28; d_call: NA; clone_size: few; j_call: TRBJ2-5
cdr3_aa: CASTLKAYEQYF; cdr3_nt: TGTGCCAGCACCCTAAAGGCTTACGAGCAGTACTTC; v_call: TRBV5-4; d_call: NA; clone_size: NA; j_call: TRBJ2-7
cdr3_aa: CASSNYPGLATYNEQFF; cdr3_nt: TGTGCCAGCAGCAATTATCCGGGACTAGCGACTTACAATGAGCAGTTCTTC; v_call: TRBV7-2; d_call: TRBD2; clone_size: few; j_call: TRBJ2-1
cdr3_aa: CASSKGPPGTDQETQYF; cdr3_nt: TGTGCCAGCAGCAAAGGACCCCCCGGGACCGACCAAGAGACCCAGTACTTC; v_call: TRBV9; d_call: NA; clone_size: NA; j_call: TRBJ2-5
cdr3_aa: CVSSETGTALFSYEQYF; cdr3_nt: TGTGTCAGCAGTGAAACTGGGACAGCGCTCTTCTCCTACGAGCAGTACTTC; v_call: TRBV2; d_call: TRBD1; clone_size: NA; j_call: TRBJ2-7
cdr3_aa: CASSPQGQAEAFF; cdr3_nt: TGTGCCAGCTCACCCCAGGGACAGGCGGAAGCTTTCTTT; v_call: TRBV18; d_call: TRBD1; clone_size: few; j_call: TRBJ1-1
cdr3_aa: CASSQDFTPEGNEKLFF; cdr3_nt: TGCGCCAGCAGCCAAGATTTCACGCCAGAGGGGAATGAAAAACTGTTTTTT; v_call: TRBV4-1; d_call: NA; clone_size: NA; j_call: TRBJ1-4
cdr3_aa: CASSPQGFGNQPQHF; cdr3_nt: TGTGCCAGCTCACCGCAGGGATTTGGCAATCAGCCCCAGCATTTT; v_call: TRBV18; d_call: NA; clone_size: NA; j_call: TRBJ1-5
cdr3_aa: CASRLQGGNTDTQYF; cdr3_nt: TGTGCCAGCAGGTTACAGGGTGGTAACACAGATACGCAGTATTTT; v_call: TRBV6-5; d_call: NA; clone_size: NA; j_call: TRBJ2-3
cdr3_aa: CASSVGLAGDNTQYF; cdr3_nt: TGTGCCAGCAGCGTTGGACTAGCGGGGGACAATACGCAGTATTTT; v_call: TRBV9; d_call: TRBD2; clone_size: NA; j_call: TRBJ2-3
cdr3_aa: CASSLAGTSDSYEQYF; cdr3_nt: TGTGCCAGCAGCTTGGCCGGGACTAGCGATTCCTACGAGCAGTACTTC; v_call: TRBV7-9; d_call: TRBD2; clone_size: NA; j_call: TRBJ2-7
cdr3_aa: CASSTGRRRGDSLFF; cdr3_nt: TGTGCCAGCAGCACCGGACGCAGGCGGGGTGACTCACTGTTTTTT; v_call: TRBV6-6; d_call: NA; clone_size: once; j_call: TRBJ1-4
cdr3_aa: CASSLGQGRTEAFF; cdr3_nt: TGTGCCAGCAGCTTAGGACAGGGGAGGACTGAAGCTTTCTTT; v_call: TRBV7-2; d_call: TRBD1; clone_size: few; j_call: TRBJ1-1
cdr3_aa: CASSRTPNEQFF; cdr3_nt: TGTGCCAGCAGCCGAACGCCCAATGAGCAGTTCTTC; v_call: TRBV5-6; d_call: NA; clone_size: NA; j_call: TRBJ2-1
cdr3_aa: CASSTLQFNADTQYF; cdr3_nt: TGTGCCAGCTCTACCCTACAGTTTAACGCAGATACGCAGTATTTT; v_call: TRBV18; d_call: NA; clone_size: NA; j_call: TRBJ2-3
cdr3_aa: CASSPPGQGRRTEAFF; cdr3_nt: TGTGCCAGCAGCCCCCCGGGACAGGGTCGGAGGACTGAAGCTTTCTTT; v_call: TRBV7-2; d_call: TRBD1; clone_size: NA; j_call: TRBJ1-1
cdr3_aa: CASRSRAPEDYGYTF; cdr3_nt: TGTGCCAGCAGGTCCCGGGCTCCGGAGGACTATGGCTACACCTTC; v_call: TRBV5-4; d_call: NA; clone_size: NA; j_call: TRBJ1-2
cdr3_aa: CARTSGSDTGELFF; cdr3_nt: TGTGCCAGGACTAGCGGGAGTGACACCGGGGAGCTGTTTTTT; v_call: TRBV2; d_call: TRBD2; clone_size: few; j_call: TRBJ2-2
cdr3_aa: CASSKYRATTDTQYF; cdr3_nt: TGCGCCAGCAGCAAATACAGAGCGACCACAGATACGCAGTATTTT; v_call: TRBV4-1; d_call: NA; clone_size: NA; j_call: TRBJ2-3
cdr3_aa: CASSLATGNYGYTF; cdr3_nt: TGTGCCAGCAGCTTAGCCACAGGGAACTATGGCTACACCTTC; v_call: TRBV7-8; d_call: NA; clone_size: few; j_call: TRBJ1-2
cdr3_aa: CASSQDLTGGGGQPQHF; cdr3_nt: TGCGCCAGCAGCCAAGATCTGACAGGGGGCGGAGGTCAGCCCCAGCATTTT; v_call: TRBV4-3; d_call: TRBD1; clone_size: few; j_call: TRBJ1-5
cdr3_aa: CAWSAGGRAYNEQFF; cdr3_nt: TGTGCCTGGAGTGCAGGGGGGCGGGCATACAATGAGCAGTTCTTC; v_call: TRBV30; d_call: NA; clone_size: NA; j_call: TRBJ2-1
cdr3_aa: CASSVALGGTEAFF; cdr3_nt: TGTGCCAGCAGCGTAGCACTCGGAGGCACTGAAGCTTTCTTT; v_call: TRBV9; d_call: NA; clone_size: few; j_call: TRBJ1-1